This T cell receptor beta chain was identified in a study of blood T cell repertoires in COVID-19. Whole-study context: Donors in the United States, Italy and Spain gave samples during acute or convalescent COVID-19. The analysed material was cDNA or gDNA that came from T cells, B-cell-depleted T cells, or PBMCs.

As processed by the authors: From reference gene primer amplification, estimates of nucleated cell counts were derived. Method: immunoSEQ multiplex PCR; TCRdb's copy keeps in-frame clones and lacks some. For V, J and clone size, that table is used; D and trimming come from the DNA. The table lists 200,000 to 300,000 clones, 88% of them singletons. The sample consisted of peripheral blood. The sequence was collected from a man in his sixties who had recovered from COVID-19.

The CDR3: CASSPRTGDEAFF. In DNA, the CDR3 is TGTGCCAGCTCCCCCAGGACTGGGGATGAAGCTTTCTTT. The chain combines TRBV18 with TRBJ1-1; D gene uncertain. With 6 bases removed from V and 7 bases from J, the gap between germline ends came to 15 bases. The CDR3 length is 13 residues. Germline CDR1 and CDR2: KGHSH and LQKENI.